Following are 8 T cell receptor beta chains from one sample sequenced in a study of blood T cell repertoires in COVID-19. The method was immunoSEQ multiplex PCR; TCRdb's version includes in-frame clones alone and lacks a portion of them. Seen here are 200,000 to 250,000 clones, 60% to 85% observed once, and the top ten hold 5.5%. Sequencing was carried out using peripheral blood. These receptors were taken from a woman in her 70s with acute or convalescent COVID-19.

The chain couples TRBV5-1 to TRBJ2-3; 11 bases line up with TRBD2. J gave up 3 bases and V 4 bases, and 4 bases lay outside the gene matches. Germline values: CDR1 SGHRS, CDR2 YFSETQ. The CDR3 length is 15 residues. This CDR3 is CASSLTSGRTDTQYF. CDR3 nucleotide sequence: TGCGCCAGCAGCCTAACTAGCGGGAGAACAGATACGCAGTATTTT.

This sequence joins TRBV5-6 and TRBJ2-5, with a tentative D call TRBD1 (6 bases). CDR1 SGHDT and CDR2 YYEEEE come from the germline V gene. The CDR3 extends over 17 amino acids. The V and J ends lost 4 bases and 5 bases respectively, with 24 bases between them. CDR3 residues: CASSRSGTYRGGETQYF. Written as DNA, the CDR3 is TGTGCCAGCAGCAGGTCCGGGACATACCGAGGCGGGGAGACCCAGTACTTC. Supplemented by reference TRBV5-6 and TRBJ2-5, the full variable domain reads DAGVTQSPTHLIKTRGQQVTLRCSPKSGHDTVSWYQQALGQGPQFIFQYYEEEERQRGNFPDRFSGHQFPNYSSELNVNALLLGDSALYLCASSRSGTYRGGETQYFGPGTRLLVL.

The CDR3 nucleotides read TGTGCCAGCAGCTTAAGGGGTACCTCTGGAAACACCATATATTTT. Translating gives CASSLRGTSGNTIYF. The chain uses TRBV7-2 and TRBJ1-3; D perhaps matches TRBD1 (5 bases). CDR3 length equals 15 residues. Germline CDR1 reads SGHTA; CDR2 reads FQGNSA. Trimming left V 2 bases short and J 0 bases short, with 8 bases between.

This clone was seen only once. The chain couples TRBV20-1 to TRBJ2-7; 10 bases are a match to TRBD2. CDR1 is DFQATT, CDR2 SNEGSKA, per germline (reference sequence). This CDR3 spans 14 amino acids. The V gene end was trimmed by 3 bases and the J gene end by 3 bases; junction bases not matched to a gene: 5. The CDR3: CSASKASGSYEQYF. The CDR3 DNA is TGCAGTGCTAGTAAGGCTAGCGGGAGCTACGAGCAGTACTTC.

CDR3 DNA: TGTGCCAGCAGTTTGACAGGGGCCTACGAGCAGTACTTC. This encodes CASSLTGAYEQYF. The chain uses TRBV12-3 or TRBV12-4 and TRBJ2-7; 8 positions match TRBD1. This CDR3 has 13 amino acids. Trimming took 3 bases from V and 2 from J; bases not matched to a gene: 0.

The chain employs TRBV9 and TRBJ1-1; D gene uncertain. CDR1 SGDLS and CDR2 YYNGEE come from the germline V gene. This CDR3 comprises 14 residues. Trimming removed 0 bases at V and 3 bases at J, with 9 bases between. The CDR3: CASSVVSGDTEAFF. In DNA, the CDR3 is TGTGCCAGCAGCGTAGTTTCGGGTGACACTGAAGCTTTCTTT.

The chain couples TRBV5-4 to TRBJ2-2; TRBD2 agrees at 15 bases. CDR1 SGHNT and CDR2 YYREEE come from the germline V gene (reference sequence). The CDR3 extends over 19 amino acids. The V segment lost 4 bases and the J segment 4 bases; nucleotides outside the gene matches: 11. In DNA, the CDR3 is TGTGCCAGCAGCACAGAGCCGGGACTAGCGGGAGGTGGCACCGGGGAGCTGTTTTTT. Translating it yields CASSTEPGLAGGGTGELFF. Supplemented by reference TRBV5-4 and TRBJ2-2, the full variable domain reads ETGVTQSPTHLIKTRGQQVTLRCSSQSGHNTVSWYQQALGQGPQFIFQYYREEENGRGNFPPRFSGLQFPNYSSELNVNALELDDSALYLCASSTEPGLAGGGTGELFFGEGSRLTVL.

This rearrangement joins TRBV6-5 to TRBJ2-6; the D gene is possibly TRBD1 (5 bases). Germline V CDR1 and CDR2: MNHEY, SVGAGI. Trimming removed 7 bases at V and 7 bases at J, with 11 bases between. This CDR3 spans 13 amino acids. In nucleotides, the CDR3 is TGTGCCAGCAATACAGGTCCCGCCAACGTCCTGACTTTC. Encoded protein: CASNTGPANVLTF.